This T cell receptor beta chain was captured by sequencing in a study of vaccination and CD4 T cells after COVID-19 (dated by TCRdb to the early 2020s). For context, the study as a whole: Convalescent patients had a positive SARS-CoV-2 result on nasal swab PCR, and of these patients, under ten had mild disease and one had severe disease. In the convalescent cohort there were six males and four females, among whom were two Hispanic individuals, seven Caucasians, two Asians and one multiracial person. Participants got two doses of the Pfizer-BioNTech BNT162b2 vaccine (n=8) or two doses of the Moderna mRNA-1273 vaccine (n=2). Post-COVID blood samples were collected from convalescent patients a median of around 100 days after diagnosis, with a range of roughly 30 to 161 days. Post-vaccine blood samples were collected a median of about 69 days after the second vaccine dose, ranging from roughly 13 to 241 days. For stimulating the cultures, overlapping spike peptide pools were used, derived from SARS-CoV-2 as well as from the common cold coronaviruses HCoV-NL63, HCoV-OC43 and HCoV-229E. As controls, cultures received a CEFX viral epitope pool (the positive control), an HIV-1 Nef peptide pool (the negative control), or no peptide at all. In under twelve COVID-19 convalescent patients and a handful of infection-naive healthy vaccine recipients, researchers compared the spike-specific CD4+ TCR repertoire from before mRNA vaccination with the repertoire from after.

In light of the paper, this sample's treatment or condition label describes: approximately 9-day PBMC culture with coronavirus spike peptide pools or control peptides (ViraFEST assay). The ViraFEST assay, used in the study, expanded antigen-specific T cells with peptide pools and then identified the expanded clonotypes through TCR sequencing. The convalescent patients' positive SARS-CoV-2 PCR tests fell between March and December 2020, which was before the Alpha, Beta and Delta variants emerged in the United States. Each well held 2.2 million or so PBMCs cultured with approximately 9.1 ug/ml peptide pools in IMDM containing roughly 5% human AB serum and 9 to 10 IU/ml IL-2. Half of the culture medium was replaced with fresh IL-2-containing medium on days 3 and 7. Once the cells had been in culture for around nine days, the EasySep CD4+ T cell isolation kit was used to isolate CD4+ T cells by negative selection. Ficoll-Paque Plus gradient centrifugation was used to isolate PBMCs from whole blood, and the isolated PBMCs were then either used fresh or cryopreserved at -140C. Each culture condition was generally run in triplicate wells.

The library was obtained by PCR. DNA from cultured CD4+ T cells was subjected to TCR sequencing with the Oncomine TCR Beta short-read assay at the Johns Hopkins FTIC core. Genomic DNA was extracted from the cultured CD4+ T cells with the QIAamp micro DNA kit. Oncomine TCR Beta libraries made from cultured CD4+ T cells were pooled using unique dual indexes and sequenced on an Illumina iSeq 100. As for the original processing: Non-productive sequences were removed, and CDR3s not starting with C, not ending with F or W, or shorter than 7 amino acids were discarded. Antigen-specific clonotypes were identified using the MANAFEST web application through comparison of peptide-stimulated wells with reference and other culture wells. For a clone to be called positive, the clone needed an FDR below 0.05, an odds ratio above 5, and a productive frequency above 0.1% in at least two of three replicate wells. A clonotype counted as cross-reactive if it showed significant expansion both in the SARS-CoV-2 spike wells and in at least one common cold coronavirus spike condition. Using R version 3.6.1, CDR3 homology was evaluated through Levenshtein distances (stringdist) along with unrooted phylogenetic trees (ape). TCRdb cleaned the public reads at Q25 with fastp, built clones with MiXCR and kept in-frame beta chains. All rows with the same CDR3 protein become a single entry with the most common DNA and genes. Clone size and V and J calls follow TCRdb, not the original study. The sample table lists 15,000 or so distinct CDR3 sequences, 45% to 65% of them with a count of one. The ten largest make up around 15% of the sample.

The CDR3 goes from the cysteine to the phenylalanine over 12 residues. Just CDR3 DNA is preserved here, 36 bases in frame from base 1. V sheds 1 base and J sheds 7 bases, leaving 6 bases between their ends. CDR1 and CDR2, looked up from the germline V gene (reference sequence), are SEHNR and FQNEAQ. Turning to this clonotype: Its antigen is not yet known. Base qualities are not at hand, and no much larger clone is one base apart.

Broader findings and caveats from the paper: The number of convalescent patients in the study was relatively small, and the study did not examine early timepoints following natural infection. In convalescent patients, a median 86.3% of post-vaccine SARS-CoV-2-reactive clones were detected only after vaccination, and vaccine-specific priming was suggested by this finding. Of the vaccine-specific clones in convalescent patients, 304 of 307, or nearly all, reacted only to SARS-CoV-2 spike and did not cross-react with common cold coronaviruses. The median count of SARS-CoV-2-reactive clonotypes went up from 20 to 25 after infection to 38 after vaccination, although the change was not significant.

The sequenced sample consisted of CD4+ T cells from blood, cultured in vitro. The rearrangement joined TRBV7-9 to TRBJ2-3; the D gene cannot be named for sure. The TCR originated in a human donor who had recovered from COVID-19. The CDR3 region reads CASSLGPNTQYF. The DNA sequence is TGTGCCAGCAGCTTAGGCCCCAATACGCAGTATTTT.